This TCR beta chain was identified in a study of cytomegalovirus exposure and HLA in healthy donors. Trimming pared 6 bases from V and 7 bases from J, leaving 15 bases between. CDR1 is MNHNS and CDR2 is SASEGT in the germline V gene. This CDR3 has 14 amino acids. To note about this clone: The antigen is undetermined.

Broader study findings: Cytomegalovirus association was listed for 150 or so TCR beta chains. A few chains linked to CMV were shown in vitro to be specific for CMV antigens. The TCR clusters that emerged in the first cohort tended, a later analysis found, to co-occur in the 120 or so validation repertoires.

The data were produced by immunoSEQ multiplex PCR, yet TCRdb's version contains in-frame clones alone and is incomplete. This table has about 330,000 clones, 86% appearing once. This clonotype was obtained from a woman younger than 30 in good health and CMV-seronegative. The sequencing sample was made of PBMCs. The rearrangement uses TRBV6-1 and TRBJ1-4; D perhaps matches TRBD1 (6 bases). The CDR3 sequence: CASRIQGQTEKLFF. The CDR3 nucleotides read TGTGCCAGCAGGATACAGGGTCAAACTGAAAAACTGTTTTTT.